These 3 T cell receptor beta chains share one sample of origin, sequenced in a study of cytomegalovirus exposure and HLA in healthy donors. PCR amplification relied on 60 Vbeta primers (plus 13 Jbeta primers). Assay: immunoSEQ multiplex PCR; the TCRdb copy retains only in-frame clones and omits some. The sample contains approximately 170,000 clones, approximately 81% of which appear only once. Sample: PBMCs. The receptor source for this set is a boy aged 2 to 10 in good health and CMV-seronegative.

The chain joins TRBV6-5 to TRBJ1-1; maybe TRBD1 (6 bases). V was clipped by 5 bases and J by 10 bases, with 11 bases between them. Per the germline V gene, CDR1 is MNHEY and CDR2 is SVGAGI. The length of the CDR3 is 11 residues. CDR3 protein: CASSTGHRAFF. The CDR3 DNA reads TGTGCCAGCAGTACAGGGCACCGAGCTTTCTTT.

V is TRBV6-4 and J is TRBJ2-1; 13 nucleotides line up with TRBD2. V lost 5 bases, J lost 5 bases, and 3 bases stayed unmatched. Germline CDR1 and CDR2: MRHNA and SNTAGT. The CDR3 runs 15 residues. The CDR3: CASSPGTSGNNEQFF. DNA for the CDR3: TGTGCCAGCAGTCCCGGGACTAGCGGGAACAATGAGCAGTTCTTC.

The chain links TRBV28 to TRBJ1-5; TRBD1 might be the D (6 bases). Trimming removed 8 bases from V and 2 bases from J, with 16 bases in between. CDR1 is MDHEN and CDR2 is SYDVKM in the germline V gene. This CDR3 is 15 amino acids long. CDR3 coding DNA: TGTGCCAGCCTCCCTAGGGGGAGCGGCAATCAGCCCCAGCATTTT. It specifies CASLPRGSGNQPQHF.